This TCR beta chain is from a study of identical twins. This CDR3 has 14 amino acids. Germline V gene sequence: CDR1 SGHTS, CDR2 YDEGEE. The germline V and J ends were trimmed by 2 bases and 10 bases, with 13 bases remaining between them. The sample holds a few counts of this clonotype. A template switching step contributed a universal primer site, while unique molecular identifiers were present in the cDNA. TCRdb recomputed calls from the 5' RACE reads with MiXCR, one row per CDR3 protein. The repertoire holds under 900,000 distinct CDR3 sequences, over 9% seen once, with 1.5% to 2% in the top ten. The same specimen was also included in a second study, on yellow fever vaccine responses in identical twins.

The specimen sequenced was PBMCs. The J gene is TRBJ1-6, the V gene TRBV5-8; no definite D call. This receptor was taken from a woman in her late teens or twenties in good health. The CDR3 loop is CASSLRSDWSPLHF. CDR3 coding DNA: TGTGCCAGCAGCTTAAGAAGCGATTGGTCACCCCTCCACTTT.